This T cell receptor beta chain appears in the sequencing data of a study of blood T cell repertoires in COVID-19. Across the study: Specimens from acute and convalescent COVID-19 originated in the United States, Italy and Spain.

J was trimmed by 3 bases and V by 4 bases; bases with no gene match: 5. The CDR3 length is 15 residues. CDR1 SGHAT and CDR2 FQDESV come from the germline V gene (reference sequence). This clone occurred once. In the authors' workflow: Amplification with reference gene primers provided the estimates of nucleated cell counts. The method was immunoSEQ multiplex PCR; TCRdb's version includes in-frame clones alone and lacks a portion of them. The V and J calls and clone size were taken over from that table, and D and trimming were inferred from the DNA. The table records fewer than 250,000 clones, 80% to 90% of them present only once.

The chain uses TRBV11-1 and TRBJ1-1; 10 nucleotides agree with TRBD1. Source material: peripheral blood. The TCR originated in a man over 45 with acute or convalescent COVID-19. This chain's CDR3 is CASSWGTGAYTEAFF. In nucleotides, the CDR3 is TGTGCCAGCAGCTGGGGGACAGGGGCTTACACTGAAGCTTTCTTT.